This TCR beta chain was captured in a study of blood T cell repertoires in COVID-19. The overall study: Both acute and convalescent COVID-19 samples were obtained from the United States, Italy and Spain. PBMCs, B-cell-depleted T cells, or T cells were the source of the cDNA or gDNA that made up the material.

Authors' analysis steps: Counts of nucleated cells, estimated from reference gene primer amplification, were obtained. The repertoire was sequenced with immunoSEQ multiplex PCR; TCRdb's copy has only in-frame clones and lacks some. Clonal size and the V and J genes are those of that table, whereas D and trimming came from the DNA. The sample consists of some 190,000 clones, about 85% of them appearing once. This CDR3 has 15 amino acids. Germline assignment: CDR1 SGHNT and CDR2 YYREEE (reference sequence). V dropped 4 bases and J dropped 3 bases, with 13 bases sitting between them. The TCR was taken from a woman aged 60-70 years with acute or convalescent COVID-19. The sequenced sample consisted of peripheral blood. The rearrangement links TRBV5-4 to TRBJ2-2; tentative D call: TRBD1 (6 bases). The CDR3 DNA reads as TGTGCCAGCAGCCAGGGAGCAGGGGACACCGGGGAGCTGTTTTTT. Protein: CASSQGAGDTGELFF.